This record concerns one TCR beta chain sequence. The antigen this receptor binds is unknown. Base-call qualities are not available, and no considerably larger clone is one nucleotide away. The immunoSEQ Assay, a bias-controlled multiplex PCR, was used to amplify TCRbeta CDR3 regions from genomic DNA. The original methods were these. The number of nucleated cells in each sample was estimated from the amplification of reference gene primers within the assay. To quantify the absolute abundance of each unique TCRbeta CDR3 rearrangement, sequence reads were collapsed and filtered. For each sample, productive Simpson clonality was calculated by taking the square root of Simpson's diversity index across productive rearrangements. TCRdb's version of the immuneACCESS table is confined to in-frame rearrangements and falls short of the full clone set. An unresolved V gene accounts for under half of the shortfall where checked; the remainder is of unknown origin. The V and J calls and the clone size are those of that table, but D and trimming were determined from the DNA. A total of 100,000 to 130,000 clones appear in this sample, 70% to 90% of them only once. The ten largest clonotypes hold 4.9% of the sample.

CDR1 WSHSY and CDR2 SAAADI are derived from the germline V gene. V loses 3 bases, J loses 7 bases, and the germline ends lie 13 bases apart. From the cysteine through the phenylalanine, the CDR3 covers 14 amino acids. Only the CDR3 region is kept as DNA, spanning 42 bases read in frame from base 1. Collaborating institutions collected whole blood in K2EDTA tubes following their own protocols. For TCRbeta analysis, collaborator samples were shipped as frozen whole blood, as isolated PBMCs, or as DNA extracted from either sample type. The data were obtained in a study of blood T cell repertoires in COVID-19 (dated by TCRdb to about 2020). About the full investigation: Collaborator samples came from the United States, Italy and Spain and covered acute and convalescent phases of COVID-19. The prospective study material was composed of cDNA or gDNA derived from T cells, B-cell-depleted T cells, or PBMCs. The dataset comprised deeply sampled blood TCRbeta repertoires from subjects exposed to, actively infected with, or recovered from COVID-19. The repertoires were released in a freely available public database intended as a resource for research on the immune response to SARS-CoV-2. The samples were drawn from two sources: the first 160 participants of the ongoing ImmuneRACE study, and 1,254 subjects contributed by 6 global collaborators. Nearly every sample came with metadata listing a de-identified subject ID, COVID-19 status, age in years and sex. HLA class I and class II types, where available, came from metadata supplied by the sample provider rather than from assay-based typing. The full study reports these points: The quantity of clinical and demographic metadata differed by source and by participant and was supplied without curation.

Input material: peripheral blood. Recombination connected TRBV10-2 to TRBJ1-5, with a weak D call of TRBD1 (6 bases match). The source is a man in his forties with active or convalescent COVID-19. The CDR3 in this case is CASSDRGAVQPQHF. The sequenced DNA: TGCGCCAGCAGTGATCGGGGGGCAGTCCAGCCCCAGCATTTT.